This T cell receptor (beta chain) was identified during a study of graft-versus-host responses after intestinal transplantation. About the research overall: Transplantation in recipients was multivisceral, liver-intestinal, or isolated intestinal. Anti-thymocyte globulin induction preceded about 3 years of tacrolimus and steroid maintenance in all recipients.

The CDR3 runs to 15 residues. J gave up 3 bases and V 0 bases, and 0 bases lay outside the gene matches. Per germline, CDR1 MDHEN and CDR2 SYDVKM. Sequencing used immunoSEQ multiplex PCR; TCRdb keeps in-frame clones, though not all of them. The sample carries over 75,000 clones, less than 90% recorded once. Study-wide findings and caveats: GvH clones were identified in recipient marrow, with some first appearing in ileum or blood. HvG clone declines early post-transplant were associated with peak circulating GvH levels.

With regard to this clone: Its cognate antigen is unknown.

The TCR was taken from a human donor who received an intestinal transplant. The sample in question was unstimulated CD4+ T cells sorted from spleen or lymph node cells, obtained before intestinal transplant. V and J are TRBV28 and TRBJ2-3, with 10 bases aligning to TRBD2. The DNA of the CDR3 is TGTGCCAGCAGTTTATGGACTAGCGGGACAGATACGCAGTATTTT. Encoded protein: CASSLWTSGTDTQYF.